What follows is one T cell receptor (beta chain) and its context. This clonotype was counted many times. What antigen it recognizes has not been identified. The record has no base qualities; no much larger clone is one base away. The library was obtained by UMI-ligation and nested PCR. The beta constant-region primer consisted of an equimolar mixture of two oligonucleotides that together covered TRBC1 and TRBC2. Four rounds of PCR, combining the SP2 primer with nested alpha and beta constant-region primers, were used to amplify the ligated cDNA. A single-stranded oligonucleotide carrying the SP2 primer and a 12-nucleotide UMI was ligated to the 3' end of the cDNA by T4 RNA ligase 1. The ligation reaction was kept at 16 degrees C for 20-24 hours. PCR2 was typically run as a SYBR Green qPCR and stopped at a predetermined threshold to prevent over-amplification. All purifications after the first were performed with Agencourt AMPure XP magnetic beads. Libraries were quantified by Qubit and checked on a TapeStation, with a main peak expected near 650 bp. Pooled libraries were sequenced on an Illumina MiSeq using v2 2x251 paired-end kits, and typically roughly 1-2.1 million reads were obtained per sample. Each sample was pooled at 3 to 4.5 nM, and about 5-7% PhiX was included to help cluster recognition. The published analysis was carried out like this. V and J genes were assigned to Demultiplexor-processed FASTQ reads by Decombinator through tag matching, with a single base-pair mismatch being allowed. By using UMIs, Collapsinator corrected both sequencing errors and the frequency errors caused by PCR heterogeneity. CDR3Translator translated TCRs and extracted CDR3s from the conserved cysteine to the FGXG phenylalanine, flagging non-productive sequences. Gini, Shannon entropy and inverse Simpson indices were calculated on repertoires subsampled to equal numbers of UMI-defined TCRs. Clonotype abundance distributions were fitted to a power law by maximum likelihood within the linear range. Similar UMI counts, unique TCR numbers and clonal distributions were obtained with the pipeline and with MIGEC on one naive CD8 sample. One analysis removed from the naive repertoire any naive TCRs that were also present in any memory subset from the same donor. The repertoires were searched for approximately 7,000 CMV-associated CDR3 sequences that had been compiled from VDJdb and a published dataset. TCRdb reprocessing: public reads trimmed at Q25 with fastp, clones called with MiXCR, in-frame beta chains kept. When rows share a CDR3 protein, they turn into one entry using the most common DNA and genes. These V and J calls derive from TCRdb rather than the authors' analysis. The sample contains 80,000 to 95,000 distinct CDR3 sequences, 9% of them found a single time. The ten largest clones capture 0.95% to 1.5% of the sample.

This entry is derived from a study of naive and memory T cell subsets (dated by TCRdb to the late 2010s). Context from the whole study: An open-source, UMI-based TCR alpha and beta sequencing pipeline was applied to sorted naive and memory peripheral blood T cell subsets. IgG serology results and the functional CMV T cell responses were in complete agreement. RNA was DNase-treated and reverse transcribed with TCR constant-region primers, mostly using SuperScript III. Results and caveats for the whole study, not just this receptor: The repertoire findings for the naive and memory subsets could not be validated, as no ground truth was available. After error correction, over 90% of naive TCR sequences appeared only once, giving much steeper abundance distributions than memory subsets. Single alpha or beta chain sequences, rather than paired alpha/beta receptors, were used to define clonotypes. RNA-based TCR counts may be influenced by expression changes linked to T cell activation and differentiation. A power law was followed by TCR abundance, with an exponent that differed between naive and memory subsets but was consistent across the three individuals. A few larger clonotypes were present in naive repertoires, particularly the CD8 repertoires, and these clonotypes were possibly memory cells re-expressing CD45RA. In both CD4 and CD8 cells, going from naive through CM, EM and EMRA, the Gini index went up while Shannon and inverse Simpson diversity went down.

Taken from cysteine to phenylalanine, the CDR3 has 11 residues. The only DNA kept is the CDR3, 33 bases in frame from the first base. The V end loses 4 bases and the J end loses 7 bases, and a stretch of 4 bases separates them. The CDR1 and CDR2 encoded by the germline V gene are ENHRY and SYGVKD. TCR alpha and beta chain libraries were amplified separately from the second PCR step onward. CMV status of each donor was established by measuring IFNgamma production from CD4+ T cells after fresh PBMCs were stimulated overnight with CMV viral lysate. CD4 T cells were positively selected with Miltenyi beads, followed by positive selection of CD8 T cells from the CD4-negative fraction. Cells stained for CD3, CD4, CD8, CD45RA, CD27 and a live/dead dye were sorted on a BD Aria II into four subsets by CD45RA and CD27. A few healthy volunteers provided blood, and each donor's sample was split into CD4 and CD8 T cells and then further divided into four differentiation subsets. Around 110 ml of peripheral blood was taken from each donor, and PBMC were separated by density-gradient centrifugation on Ficoll-Paque PLUS. The sorted cells were lysed in RLT buffer, after which RNA was extracted using a Qiagen RNeasy kit and kept at -80 degrees C.

The TCR originated in a human donor in good health. The chain uses TRBV10-3 and TRBJ2-2, with the D gene too uncertain to name. The specimen sequenced was naive CD8+ T cells from blood. In the paper's terms, the cell subset or site label means: naive T cells, CD45RA high CD27+. The DNA sequence is as follows: TGTGCCATCAGTGCCGACGGGGAGCTGTTTTTT. This gives the protein CAISADGELFF.